The source of this T cell receptor beta chain is a study of T-cell reconstitution after alpha-beta-depleted transplantation in children. Losses at the gene ends were 4 bases for V and 8 bases for J; bases not matched to a gene: 12. This CDR3 is 17 amino acids long. The germline CDR1 and CDR2 sequences are ENHRY and SYGVKD. TCRbeta library construction was performed incorporating unique molecular identifiers. TCRdb processed the PCR reads anew with MiXCR; each CDR3 protein has one entry. The sample holds 500,000 or so distinct CDR3 sequences, approximately 29% seen once. This receptor was obtained from a human donor who donated a stem cell graft to a child with aplastic anemia. The starting material was PBMCs from the stem cell graft donor, obtained from the stem cell graft. The gene calls are TRBV10-3 and TRBJ2-1, with 12 bases matching TRBD2. This chain's CDR3 is CAISAPSSGRANHEQFF. The CDR3 DNA reads TGTGCCATCAGTGCCCCGTCTAGCGGGAGGGCCAATCATGAGCAGTTCTTC.